These 12 T cell receptor beta chains came from one sample sequenced in a study of blood T cell repertoires in COVID-19. Sequencing was performed with immunoSEQ multiplex PCR; in TCRdb, only in-frame clones are kept and a portion is missing. This sample has 400,000 to 500,000 clones; over 75% occur once, and the top ten carry about 1.5%. Sequencing was performed on PBMCs or T cells enriched from blood (not recorded which). These receptors all come from a woman between 18 and 29 years old who had been exposed to COVID-19.

CDR3: CASSQTSGISYEQYF. Here the CDR3 DNA reads TGTGCCAGCAGCCAAACTAGCGGGATTTCCTACGAGCAGTACTTC. The chain employs TRBV4-2 and TRBJ2-7; 10 nucleotides agree with TRBD2. CDR3 length: 15 residues. V was pared by 2 bases and J by 1 base, with 2 bases of the junction left unmatched. The V gene's germline CDR1 is LGHNA and CDR2 YNFKEQ.

About this clone itself: The same CDR3 is also encoded by other DNA sequences in this sample. The chain recombines TRBV4-2 with TRBJ2-7, with D tentatively TRBD1 (5 bases). This CDR3 is built from 14 residues. The V and J ends lost 0 bases and 0 bases respectively, with 6 bases between them. Per the germline V gene, CDR1 is LGHNA and CDR2 is YNFKEQ. For the CDR3, the DNA is TGTGCCAGCAGCCAAGATCAGGGCTCCTACGAGCAGTACTTC. Its translation: CASSQDQGSYEQYF.

The chain employs TRBV7-9 and TRBJ1-2; TRBD1 matches 11 bases. The CDR3 has 15 residues. The junction had 8 bases not matched to a gene; V was cut back by 7 bases and J by 4 bases. Germline assignment: CDR1 SEHNR and CDR2 FQNEAQ (reference sequence). CDR3 protein: CASTGTGGGFYGYTF. CDR3 in DNA: TGTGCCAGCACTGGGACAGGGGGTGGTTTCTATGGCTACACCTTC.

The chain couples TRBV9 to TRBJ1-3; possibly TRBD1 for D (5 bases). The germline CDR1 and CDR2 sequences are SGDLS and YYNGEE. This CDR3 has 15 amino acids. Between the trimmed V and J ends, which lost 3 bases and 4 bases, there was a span of 14 bases. CDR3 sequence reads: CASSGGGGGGNTIYF. The CDR3 DNA reads TGTGCCAGCAGCGGCGGGGGAGGAGGAGGAAACACCATATATTTT. Using reference TRBV9 and TRBJ1-3 for the parts outside the CDR3, the full variable domain is DSGVTQTPKHLITATGQRVTLRCSPRSGDLSVYWYQQSLDQGLQFLIQYYNGEERAKGNILERFSAQQFPDLHSELNLSSLELGDSALYFCASSGGGGGGNTIYFGEGSWLTVV.

This chain uses TRBV7-6 with TRBJ1-1, with a possible D match to TRBD1 (5 bases). Trimming took 4 bases from V and 4 from J, leaving 19 bases between them. The CDR3 contains 16 residues. The germline CDR1 and CDR2 sequences are SGHVS and FNYEAQ. This chain's CDR3 is CASSWGGLPAGTEAFF. CDR3 nucleotides: TGTGCCAGCAGCTGGGGGGGGTTACCGGCGGGCACTGAAGCTTTCTTT.

The rearrangement links TRBV18 to TRBJ1-1; D remains unclear. CDR3 size: 14 residues. Per the germline V gene, CDR1 is KGHSH and CDR2 is LQKENI. With 3 bases removed from V and 6 bases from J, the gap between germline ends came to 14 bases. The CDR3 DNA reads TGTGCCAGCTCACCCCGAGCTCTCAATCCTGAAGCTTTCTTT. It specifies CASSPRALNPEAFF.

V is TRBV28 and J is TRBJ1-5, with 7 bases that match TRBD1. Losses at the gene ends were 6 bases for V and 2 bases for J; bases not matched to a gene: 7. The CDR3 is 15 residues long. CDR1 is MDHEN, CDR2 SYDVKM, per germline. As DNA, the CDR3 is TGTGCCAGCAGCTTCCCCGGGACAGGCAATCAGCCCCAGCATTTT. Amino acids: CASSFPGTGNQPQHF.

The chain joins TRBV6-5 to TRBJ1-1; 8 positions match TRBD1. V dropped 0 bases and J dropped 4; count of bases not matched to a gene: 4. This CDR3 region has 15 residues. CDR1 is MNHEY, CDR2 SVGAGI, per germline. The CDR3 loop is CASSYSQGVFTEAFF. The CDR3 DNA reads as TGTGCCAGCAGTTACTCACAGGGGGTCTTCACTGAAGCTTTCTTT.

J is TRBJ2-3 and V is TRBV7-2; possibly TRBD2 for D (6 bases). Per germline, CDR1 SGHTA and CDR2 FQGNSA. This CDR3 is built from 16 residues. V dropped 5 bases and J dropped 1 base, with 16 bases sitting between them. The CDR3 nucleotides read TGTGCCAGCAGCGCTACCCGGGGGACTCGCACAGATACGCAGTATTTT. This sequence encodes CASSATRGTRTDTQYF.

This clone was detected only once. The chain links TRBV29-1 to TRBJ2-5, with 8 bases identical to TRBD1. The CDR3 length is 15 residues. J gave up 6 bases and V 8 bases, and 17 bases lay outside the gene matches. CDR1 is SQVTM, CDR2 ANQGSEA, per germline. The CDR3 DNA is TGCAGCTCTGCCTCGGACAGGGCCAGGGAAAAGACCCAGTACTTC. Protein sequence: CSSASDRAREKTQYF.

The rearrangement uses TRBV14 and TRBJ1-5; 7 positions agree with TRBD1. The germline V gene has CDR1 SGHDN and CDR2 FVKESK. V gave up 1 base and J gave up 14 bases; unmatched junction bases: 5. This CDR3 spans 12 amino acids. The CDR3 DNA reads TGTGCCAGCAGCCAAGGAGGGACAGTAAAGCATTTT. It encodes CASSQGGTVKHF.

This chain joins TRBV7-2 and TRBJ2-2, with TRBD2 identical over 7 bases. This CDR3 has 14 amino acids. CDR1 and CDR2 from the germline V gene are SGHTA and FQGNSA. V lost 3 bases to trimming and J lost 6 bases; unmatched junction nucleotides: 4. The CDR3: CASSFGRRPGELFF. CDR3 bases: TGTGCCAGCAGCTTCGGGAGGCGGCCCGGGGAGCTGTTTTTT.